One and the same sample provided the 13 T cell receptor beta chains below, sequenced in a study of T cells in Graves' hyperthyroidism and ophthalmopathy (dated by TCRdb to the late 2010s). Libraries were built with multiplex PCR. The instrument was an Illumina HiSeq 2000. The TCR beta CDR3 regions were amplified from RNA transcripts. The first round of RT-PCR for the TCR CDR3 was performed with the HTBI primer set and the Qiagen OneStep RT-PCR kit. In-frame beta chains were kept once TCRdb had trimmed the public reads at Q25 with fastp and called clones with MiXCR. Duplicate CDR3 protein sequences are folded into a single record with the most common DNA and genes. Here the sample has 450,000 to 650,000 distinct CDR3 sequences; around 14% occur a single time. The ten largest clonotypes hold around 7% of the sample. The material sequenced was blood. The receptors derive from a woman in her late teens or twenties with Graves' ophthalmopathy.

This clonotype was detected many times. V is TRBV11-2 and J is TRBJ2-3; possible D gene TRBD1, 6 bases. Germline V CDR1 and CDR2: SGHAT, FQNNGV. V was pared by 5 bases and J by 0 bases, with 18 bases between. This CDR3 is 17 amino acids long. Here the CDR3 DNA reads TGTGCCAGCAGCCAACTGGGGGACAAACTTAGCACAGATACGCAGTATTTT. It specifies CASSQLGDKLSTDTQYF.

Many counts were recorded for this clonotype. The J gene is TRBJ1-2, the V gene TRBV15, with 9 bases lining up with TRBD1. Trimming took 9 bases from V and 2 from J; bases not matched to a gene: 4. The CDR3 spans 13 residues. Germline V gene data show CDR1 as LNHNV and CDR2 as YYDKDF (reference sequence). CDR3 DNA sequence: TGTGCCACAAGGGACAGGGCAAACTATGGCTACACCTTC. This codes for CATRDRANYGYTF.

This rearrangement joins TRBV19 to TRBJ2-7; 7 nucleotides match TRBD2. The germline V gene has CDR1 LNHDA and CDR2 SQIVND (reference sequence). V lost 2 bases to trimming and J lost 6 bases; unmatched junction nucleotides: 10. The CDR3 runs to 15 residues. CDR3 protein: CASSISILAAGEQYF. CDR3 DNA sequence: TGTGCCAGTAGTATAAGTATTCTAGCGGCCGGCGAGCAGTACTTC.

The rearrangement joins TRBV11-3 to TRBJ2-1, with D tentatively TRBD2 (5 bases). V dropped 5 bases and J dropped 0 bases, with 8 bases sitting between them. This CDR3 has 14 residues. Germline CDR1 and CDR2: SGHNT and YENEEA. CDR3 sequence reads: CASSQLGSYNEQFF. In DNA form, the CDR3 reads TGTGCCAGCAGCCAACTAGGCTCCTACAATGAGCAGTTCTTC.

The chain has TRBV7-8 and TRBJ1-1; perhaps TRBD1 as D (5 bases). The length of the CDR3 is 17 residues. Germline V lookup: CDR1 SGHVS, CDR2 FQNEAQ. Trimming pared 2 bases from V and 1 base from J, leaving 17 bases between. The DNA of the CDR3 is TGTGCCAGCAGCTTACGTTGGGGGGTGGGACCGAACACTGAAGCTTTCTTT. Residues: CASSLRWGVGPNTEAFF.

CDR3 coding DNA: TGTGCCAGCAGTGGGTGGGCGAGTTTGGCGGGTCCGAACACCGGGGAGCTGTTTTTT. Translation: CASSGWASLAGPNTGELFF. The chain couples TRBV25-1 to TRBJ2-2; maybe TRBD2 (5 bases). Germline assignment: CDR1 MGHDK and CDR2 SYGVNS. V was shortened by 4 bases and J by 0 bases, with 21 bases between the two germline ends. The CDR3 contains 19 residues.

This clonotype was seen repeatedly, ten times or more. CDR3 bases: TGTGCCAGCAGCGTAGGCAGGGGATCCCACACCGGGGAGCTGTTTTTT. This codes for CASSVGRGSHTGELFF. The chain is built from TRBV9 and TRBJ2-2; weak D call: TRBD1 (6 bases). Germline-derived CDR1 and CDR2 are SGDLS and YYNGEE. Trimming pared 0 bases from V and 3 bases from J, leaving 12 bases between. This CDR3 has 16 amino acids.

This clonotype occurred a few times. This chain connects TRBV19 to TRBJ1-2; weak D call: TRBD1 (5 bases). Trimming took off 7 bases at V and 4 bases at J, with 10 bases between the two ends. CDR1 is LNHDA, CDR2 SQIVND, per germline (reference sequence). The CDR3 consists of 12 residues. Written as DNA, the CDR3 is TGTGCCAGTAAGCGACAGATCTATGGCTACACCTTC. Residues: CASKRQIYGYTF.

This clonotype was seen ten or more times. The chain uses TRBV7-8 and TRBJ1-1; 7 nucleotides match TRBD1. In germline, CDR1 is SGHVS, CDR2 FQNEAQ. Losses at the gene ends were 3 bases for V and 4 bases for J; bases not matched to a gene: 5. The CDR3 length is 14 residues. The CDR3 protein is CASSFMTGSTEAFF. The CDR3 bases are TGTGCCAGCAGCTTCATGACAGGGTCCACTGAAGCTTTCTTT.

In its sample, this clonotype was seen many times. V and J are TRBV11-2 and TRBJ1-2, with D possibly matching TRBD1 (6 bases). The CDR3 extends over 14 amino acids. The V gene lost 5 bases and the J gene lost 7 bases, with 17 bases spanning the gap. CDR1 is SGHAT and CDR2 is FQNNGV in the germline V gene. The CDR3 here is CASSPSRGAIGYTF. The CDR3 DNA reads as TGTGCCAGCAGCCCTAGCCGGGGGGCGATTGGCTACACCTTC.

This clonotype has just a few counts. V is TRBV7-8 and J is TRBJ2-5; the D gene could be TRBD1 or TRBD2 (5 bases each). Germline assignment: CDR1 SGHVS and CDR2 FQNEAQ. Trimming cost V 9 bases and J 1 base, with 12 bases left between them. The CDR3 has 13 amino acids. The CDR3, as DNA: TGTGCCAGTAAGGGACGGATCCAAGAGACCCAGTACTTC. Translated: CASKGRIQETQYF. Together with reference TRBV7-8 and TRBJ2-5, the CDR3 gives the full variable domain: GAGVSQSPRYKVAKRGQDVALRCDPISGHVSLFWYQQALGQGPEFLTYFQNEAQLDKSGLPSDRFFAERPEGSVSTLKIQRTQQEDSAVYLCASKGRIQETQYFGPGTRLLVL.

This clonotype came up many times. J is TRBJ1-1 and V is TRBV2; D is perhaps TRBD1 (5 bases). CDR1 SNHLY and CDR2 FYNNEI come from the germline V gene. Trimming stripped 2 bases from V and 0 bases from J, with 13 bases between. The CDR3 loop spans 16 amino acids. The CDR3 DNA reads as TGTGCCAGCAGTGAATACAGGACACGATTGAACACTGAAGCTTTCTTT. Protein: CASSEYRTRLNTEAFF.

This clonotype came up a few times. This rearrangement joins TRBV30 to TRBJ1-1; unclear D gene. The CDR3 is 15 amino acids. Trimming left V 0 bases short and J 1 base short, with 12 bases between. Germline-derived CDR1 and CDR2 are GTSNPN and SVGIG (reference sequence). This chain's CDR3 is CAWSVLLGENTEAFF. CDR3 DNA sequence: TGTGCCTGGAGTGTACTGCTGGGCGAGAACACTGAAGCTTTCTTT.